This TCR beta chain was profiled in a study of blood T cell repertoires in COVID-19. The V and J ends lost 3 bases and 0 bases respectively, with 9 bases between them. CDR3 length: 15 amino acids. Germline-derived CDR1 and CDR2 are SGDLS and YYNGEE. Original processing notes: Nucleated cell counts were estimated from reference gene primer amplification. Libraries were prepared by immunoSEQ multiplex PCR; TCRdb keeps only in-frame clonotypes and omits some of them. D and trimming were read from the DNA, whereas the V and J calls and clone size are those reported in that table. The sample has approximately 450,000 clones, around 88% seen once.

This rearrangement joins TRBV9 to TRBJ2-2, with a possible D match to TRBD1 (6 bases). Sample: peripheral blood. The TCR originated in a woman under 40 with acute or convalescent COVID-19. CDR3 coding DNA: TGTGCCAGCAGCGGGGGGCCCTCGAACACCGGGGAGCTGTTTTTT. Its translation: CASSGGPSNTGELFF.